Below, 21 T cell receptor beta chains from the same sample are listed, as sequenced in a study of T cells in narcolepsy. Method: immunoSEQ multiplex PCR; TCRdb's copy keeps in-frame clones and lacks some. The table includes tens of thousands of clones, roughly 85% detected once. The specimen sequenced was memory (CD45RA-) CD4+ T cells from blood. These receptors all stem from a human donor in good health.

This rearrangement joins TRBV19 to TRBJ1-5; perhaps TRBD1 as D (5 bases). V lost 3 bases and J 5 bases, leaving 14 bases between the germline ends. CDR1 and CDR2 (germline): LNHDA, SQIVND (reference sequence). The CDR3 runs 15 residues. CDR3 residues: CASSIPNRRDQPQHF. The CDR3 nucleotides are TGTGCCAGTAGTATTCCTAACAGGCGAGATCAGCCCCAGCATTTT.

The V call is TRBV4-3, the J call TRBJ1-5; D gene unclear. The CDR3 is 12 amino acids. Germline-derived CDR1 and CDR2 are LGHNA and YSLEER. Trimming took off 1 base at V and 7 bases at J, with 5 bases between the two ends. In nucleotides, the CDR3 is TGCGCCAGCAGCCAAGGTTTGCAGCCCCAGCATTTT. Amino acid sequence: CASSQGLQPQHF.

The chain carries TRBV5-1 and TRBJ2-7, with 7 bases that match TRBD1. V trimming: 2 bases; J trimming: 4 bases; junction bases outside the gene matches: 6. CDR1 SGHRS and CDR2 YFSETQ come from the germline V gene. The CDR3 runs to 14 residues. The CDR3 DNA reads TGCGCCAGCAGCTTAACCGGGACAGCTTACGAGCAGTACTTC. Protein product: CASSLTGTAYEQYF.

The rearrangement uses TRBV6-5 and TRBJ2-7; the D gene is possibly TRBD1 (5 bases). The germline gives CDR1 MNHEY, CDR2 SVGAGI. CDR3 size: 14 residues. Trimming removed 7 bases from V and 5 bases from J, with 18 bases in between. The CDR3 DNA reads TGTGCCAGCACCCCGAAAGAGCAGGGCCACGAGCAGTACTTC. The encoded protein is CASTPKEQGHEQYF.

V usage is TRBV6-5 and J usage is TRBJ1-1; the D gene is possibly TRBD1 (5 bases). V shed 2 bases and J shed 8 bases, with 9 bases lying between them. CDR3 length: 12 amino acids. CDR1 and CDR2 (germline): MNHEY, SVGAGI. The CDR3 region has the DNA TGTGCCAGCAGTTACGCCGCAGGGGAAGCTTTCTTT. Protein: CASSYAAGEAFF.

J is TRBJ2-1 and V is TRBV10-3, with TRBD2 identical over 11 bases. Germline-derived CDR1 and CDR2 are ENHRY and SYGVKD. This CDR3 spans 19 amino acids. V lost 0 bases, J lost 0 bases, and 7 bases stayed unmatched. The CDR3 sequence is CAISESGASGRSSYNEQFF. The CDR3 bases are TGTGCCATCAGTGAGTCTGGGGCTAGCGGGAGGAGCTCCTACAATGAGCAGTTCTTC.

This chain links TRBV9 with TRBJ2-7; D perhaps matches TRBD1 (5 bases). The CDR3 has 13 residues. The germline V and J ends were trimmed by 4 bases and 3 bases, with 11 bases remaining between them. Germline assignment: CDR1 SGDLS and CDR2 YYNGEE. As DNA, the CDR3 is TGTGCCAGCAGCCCACTCCAGGGCTACGAGCAGTACTTC. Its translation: CASSPLQGYEQYF.

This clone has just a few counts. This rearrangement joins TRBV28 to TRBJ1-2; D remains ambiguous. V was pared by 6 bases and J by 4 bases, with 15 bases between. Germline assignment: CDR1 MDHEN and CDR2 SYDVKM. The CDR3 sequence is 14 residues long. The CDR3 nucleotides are TGTGCCAGCAGCGATTTTCAAGCCTTCTATGGCTACACCTTC. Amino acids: CASSDFQAFYGYTF.

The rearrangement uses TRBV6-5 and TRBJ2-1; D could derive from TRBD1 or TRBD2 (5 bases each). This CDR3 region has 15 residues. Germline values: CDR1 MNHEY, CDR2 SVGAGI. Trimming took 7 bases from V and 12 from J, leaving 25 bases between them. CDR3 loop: CASTSPRDPHRGQFF. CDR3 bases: TGTGCCAGCACCTCACCCCGGGACCCACATCGCGGGCAGTTCTTC.

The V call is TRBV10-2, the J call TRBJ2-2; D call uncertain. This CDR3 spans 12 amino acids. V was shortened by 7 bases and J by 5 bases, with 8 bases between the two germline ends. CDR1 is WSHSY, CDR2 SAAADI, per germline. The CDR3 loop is CASTVRTGELFF. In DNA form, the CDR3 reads TGCGCCAGCACTGTCAGGACCGGGGAGCTGTTTTTT.

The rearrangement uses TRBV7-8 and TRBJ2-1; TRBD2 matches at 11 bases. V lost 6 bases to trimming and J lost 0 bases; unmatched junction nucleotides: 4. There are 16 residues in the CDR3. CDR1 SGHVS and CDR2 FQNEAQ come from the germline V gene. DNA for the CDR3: TGTGCCAGCAGGCGTACTAGCGGGAGCTCCTACAATGAGCAGTTCTTC. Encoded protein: CASRRTSGSSYNEQFF.

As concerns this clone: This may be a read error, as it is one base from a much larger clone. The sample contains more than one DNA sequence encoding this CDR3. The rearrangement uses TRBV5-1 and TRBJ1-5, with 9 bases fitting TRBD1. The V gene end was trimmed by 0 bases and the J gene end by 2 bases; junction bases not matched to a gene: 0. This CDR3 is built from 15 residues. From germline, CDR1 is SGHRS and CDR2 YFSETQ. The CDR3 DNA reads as TGCGCCAGCAGCTTGGGACAGGGGGGCAATCAGCCCCAGCATTTT. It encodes CASSLGQGGNQPQHF.

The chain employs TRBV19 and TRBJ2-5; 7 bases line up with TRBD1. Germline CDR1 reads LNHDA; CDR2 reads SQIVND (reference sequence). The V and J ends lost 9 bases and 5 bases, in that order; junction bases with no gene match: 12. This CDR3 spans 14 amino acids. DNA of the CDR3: TGTGCCAGCAGGCCCTCGGGCAGGGGGGAGACCCAGTACTTC. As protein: CASRPSGRGETQYF. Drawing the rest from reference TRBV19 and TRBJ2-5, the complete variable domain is DGGITQSPKYLFRKEGQNVTLSCEQNLNHDAMYWYRQDPGQGLRLIYYSQIVNDFQKGDIAEGYSVSREKKESFPLTVTSAQKNPTAFYLCASRPSGRGETQYFGPGTRLLVL.

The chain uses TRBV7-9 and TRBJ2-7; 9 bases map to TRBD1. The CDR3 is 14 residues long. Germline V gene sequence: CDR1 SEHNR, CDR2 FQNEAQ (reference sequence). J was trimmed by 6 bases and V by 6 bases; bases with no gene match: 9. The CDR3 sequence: CASSRGTGMGEQYF. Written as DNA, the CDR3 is TGTGCCAGCAGTCGAGGGACAGGGATGGGCGAGCAGTACTTC.

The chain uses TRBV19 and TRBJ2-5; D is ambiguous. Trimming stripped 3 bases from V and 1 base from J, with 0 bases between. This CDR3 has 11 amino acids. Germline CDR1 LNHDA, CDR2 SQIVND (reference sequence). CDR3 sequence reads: CASSIQETQYF. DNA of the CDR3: TGTGCCAGTAGTATCCAAGAGACCCAGTACTTC.

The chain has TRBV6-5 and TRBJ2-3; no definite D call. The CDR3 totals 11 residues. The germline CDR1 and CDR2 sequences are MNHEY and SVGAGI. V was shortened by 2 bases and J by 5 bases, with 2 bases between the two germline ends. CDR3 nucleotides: TGTGCCAGCAGTTACGGAGATACGCAGTATTTT. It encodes CASSYGDTQYF.

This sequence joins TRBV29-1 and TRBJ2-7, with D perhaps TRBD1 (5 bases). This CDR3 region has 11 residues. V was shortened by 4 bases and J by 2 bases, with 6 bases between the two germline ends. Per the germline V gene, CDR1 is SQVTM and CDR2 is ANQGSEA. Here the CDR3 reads CSVVRAYEQYF. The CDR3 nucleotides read TGCAGCGTTGTCAGGGCCTACGAGCAGTACTTC.

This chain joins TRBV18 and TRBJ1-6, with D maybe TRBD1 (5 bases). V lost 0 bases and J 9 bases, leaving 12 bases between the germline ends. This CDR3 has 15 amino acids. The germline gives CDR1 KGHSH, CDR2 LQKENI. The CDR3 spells CASSPPLGEASPLHF. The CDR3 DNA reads TGTGCCAGCTCACCACCTCTAGGGGAGGCTTCACCCCTCCACTTT.

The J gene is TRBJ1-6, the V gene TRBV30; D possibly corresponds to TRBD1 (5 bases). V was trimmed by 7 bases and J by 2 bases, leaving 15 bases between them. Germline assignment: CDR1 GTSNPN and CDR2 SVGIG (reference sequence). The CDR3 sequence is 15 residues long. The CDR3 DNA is TGTGCCTCCACCCACGGGGGAACCTATAATTCACCCCTCCACTTT. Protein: CASTHGGTYNSPLHF. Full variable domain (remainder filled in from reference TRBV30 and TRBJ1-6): SQTIHQWPATLVQPVGSPLSLECTVEGTSNPNLYWYRQAAGRGLQLLFYSVGIGQISSEVPQNLSASRPQDRQFILSSKKLLLSDSGFYLCASTHGGTYNSPLHFGNGTRLTVT.

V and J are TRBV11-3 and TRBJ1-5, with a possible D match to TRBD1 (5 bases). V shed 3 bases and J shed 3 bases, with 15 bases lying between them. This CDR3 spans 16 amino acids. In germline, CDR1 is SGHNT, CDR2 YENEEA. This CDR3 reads CASSLYAGHANQPQHF. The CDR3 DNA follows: TGTGCCAGCAGCTTGTATGCAGGACATGCCAATCAGCCCCAGCATTTT.

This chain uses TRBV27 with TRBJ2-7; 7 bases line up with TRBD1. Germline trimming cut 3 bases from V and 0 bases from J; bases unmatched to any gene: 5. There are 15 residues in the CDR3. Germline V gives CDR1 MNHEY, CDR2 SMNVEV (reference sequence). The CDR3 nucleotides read TGTGCCAGCAGTTTCTCCGGGACAGCCTCCTACGAGCAGTACTTC. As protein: CASSFSGTASYEQYF.